These 10 T cell receptor beta chains share one sample of origin, sequenced in a study of vaccination and CD4 T cells after COVID-19. The treatment was: roughly ten-day PBMC culture with coronavirus spike peptide pools or control peptides (ViraFEST assay). The study sequenced cultured CD4+ T cell DNA using the Oncomine TCR Beta short-read assay. TCRdb reprocessed the PCR reads with MiXCR, giving one entry per CDR3 protein. The table records roughly 12,000 distinct CDR3 sequences, roughly 73% of them present only once. The antigens for these receptors are not known. Source material: CD4+ T cells from blood, cultured in vitro. The receptors here all came from a human donor who had recovered from COVID-19.

A single count supports this clonotype. The genes are TRBV6-1 and TRBJ1-2; 8 bases are shared with TRBD1. This CDR3 has 13 amino acids. The trim removed 6 bases at V and 8 bases at J, leaving 8 bases unmatched. In germline, CDR1 is MNHNS, CDR2 SASEGT. Here the CDR3 reads CASRLTGEGGYTF. The CDR3 nucleotides read TGTGCCAGCAGACTGACAGGGGAGGGAGGCTACACCTTC.

V usage is TRBV27 and J usage is TRBJ2-2; D might be TRBD2 (5 bases). Trimming shortened V by 4 bases and J by 0 bases, and 9 bases separated the two germline ends. Germline V gene lookup returns CDR1 MNHEY and CDR2 SMNVEV (reference sequence). There are 15 residues in the CDR3. CDR3 residues: CASSSTNPNTGELFF. DNA for the CDR3: TGTGCCAGCAGTTCGACTAACCCGAACACCGGGGAGCTGTTTTTT.

In this sample, this clonotype is medium-sized. This sequence joins TRBV7-6 and TRBJ1-1; D remains ambiguous. The V gene lost 2 bases and the J gene lost 0 bases, with 10 bases spanning the gap. In germline, CDR1 is SGHVS, CDR2 FNYEAQ. This CDR3 region has 15 residues. As DNA, the CDR3 is TGTGCCAGCAGCTTAAGTTTTGGAGTGAACACTGAAGCTTTCTTT. Its translation: CASSLSFGVNTEAFF.

The J gene is TRBJ1-5, the V gene TRBV7-2; maybe TRBD1 (5 bases). The ends were cut back, 5 bases at V and 3 bases at J, with 14 bases in the middle. Germline V gives CDR1 SGHTA, CDR2 FQGNSA. The CDR3 is 15 amino acids. The CDR3 here is CASSPRGEVNQPQHF. In DNA form, the CDR3 reads TGTGCCAGCAGCCCCCGGGGGGAGGTCAATCAGCCCCAGCATTTT.

The V and J genes are TRBV29-1 and TRBJ1-1; 7 bases align to TRBD1. CDR1 and CDR2 from the germline V gene are SQVTM and ANQGSEA. J lost 1 base, V lost 8 bases, and 10 bases had no gene match. The CDR3 spans 14 residues. The chain's CDR3 is CSTIPDRANTEAFF. The CDR3 region has the DNA TGCAGCACGATCCCCGACAGGGCGAACACTGAAGCTTTCTTT.

The chain has TRBV7-9 and TRBJ2-2; tentatively, D is TRBD1 or TRBD2 (5 bases each). The CDR3 length is 16 residues. V was pared by 1 base and J by 4 bases, with 13 bases between. Germline V gives CDR1 SEHNR, CDR2 FQNEAQ (reference sequence). CDR3 nucleotides: TGTGCCAGCAGCTTAGGTCGAGGGACGAGCACCGGGGAGCTGTTTTTT. The encoded protein is CASSLGRGTSTGELFF.

Turning to this clonotype: The junction and the germline gene differ at one end; a read error may be behind it. The chain combines TRBV7-7 with TRBJ2-2; TRBD2 might be the D (6 bases). This CDR3 comprises 14 residues. Germline CDR1 reads SSHAT; CDR2 reads FNYEAQ (reference sequence). CDR3 coding DNA: TGTGCTAGCAGCTTAGGGAGGACAACCGGGGAGCTGTTTTTT. Encoded protein: CASSLGRTTGELFF.

The chain joins TRBV7-3 to TRBJ2-5; D uncertain. Deletions cut 5 bases from V and 5 bases from J, with 9 bases between. CDR3 length: 12 residues. Looked up from germline, CDR1 is SGHTA and CDR2 is FQGTGA. The CDR3 region is CASSPKMETQYF. The CDR3, as DNA: TGTGCCAGCAGCCCGAAGATGGAGACCCAGTACTTC. The full variable domain, in which reference TRBV7-3 and TRBJ2-5 provide the parts outside the CDR3, is GAGVSQTPSNKVTEKGKYVELRCDPISGHTALYWYRQSLGQGPEFLIYFQGTGAADDSGLPNDRFFAVRPEGSVSTLKIQRTERGDSAVYLCASSPKMETQYFGPGTRLLVL.

The V call is TRBV6-1, the J call TRBJ1-2; 9 nucleotides line up with TRBD1. Germline loops: CDR1 MNHNS, CDR2 SASEGT. Losses at the gene ends were 6 bases for V and 6 bases for J; bases not matched to a gene: 14. This CDR3 region has 16 residues. The CDR3 here is CASSLQGALLGNGYTF. CDR3 in DNA: TGTGCCAGCAGCTTACAGGGGGCCCTGCTGGGAAATGGCTACACCTTC.

The chain carries TRBV6-2 or TRBV6-3 and TRBJ1-6, with TRBD1 as a possible D gene (5 bases). Trimming removed 7 bases at V and 7 bases at J, with 14 bases between. The CDR3 is 14 residues long. Germline lookup yields CDR1 MNHEY and CDR2 SVGEGT. The CDR3 loop is CASTLDPGNSPLHF. Written as DNA, the CDR3 is TGTGCCAGCACCCTGGATCCAGGGAATTCACCCCTCCACTTT.